This entry concerns a single T cell receptor (beta chain). Its cognate antigen is unknown. Sequenced by immunoSEQ multiplex PCR; TCRdb stores in-frame clones only, minus some. The table includes about 69,000 clones, about 90% detected once. These data belong to a study of OX40 agonist ivuxolimab in advanced cancers. Overall study context: Patients were treated with intravenous ivuxolimab, dosed at 0.01 to 10 mg/kg and infused every 2 weeks. Earlier anti-PD-1, anti-PD-L1 or anti-CTLA-4 therapy was permitted; 30% to 45% had received some. Three patients responded partially, comprising one with hepatocellular carcinoma and two with cutaneous melanoma. Study-level results: Low normalized T-cell clonal expansion was also seen in some nonresponders.

Trimming removed 5 bases from V and 4 bases from J, with 8 bases in between. CDR1 is MNHEY, CDR2 SVGAGI, per germline. The CDR3 sequence is 13 residues long. The chain combines TRBV6-5 with TRBJ2-2; D is unclear. The TCR originated in an adult with an advanced solid tumor such as melanoma, head and neck, liver or kidney cancer. The sequenced sample was CD4+ or CD8+ T cells sorted from blood, obtained in a trial of the OX40 agonist ivuxolimab. The CDR3 loop is CASSLGSTGELFF. The CDR3 DNA is TGTGCCAGCAGTCTTGGATCCACCGGGGAGCTGTTTTTT.